The 12 T cell receptor beta chains below all came from one sample that was sequenced in a study of CD8 T cells in Susac syndrome. When the RNA was reverse transcribed, random hexamers were used with an input of roughly 0.45 to 1 ug. TCRdb analysed the immunoSEQ multiplex PCR reads with MiXCR anew, one entry per CDR3 protein. Of 75,000 or so distinct CDR3 sequences listed, approximately 93% are singletons. The sample was CD8+ T cells from PBMCs. The receptors were sampled from a human donor with Susac syndrome.

The genes are TRBV7-6 and TRBJ2-7; 10 bases align to TRBD2. The CDR3 consists of 16 residues. The trim removed 1 base at V and 5 bases at J, leaving 8 bases unmatched. From germline, CDR1 is SGHVS and CDR2 FNYEAQ. The CDR3 here is CASSLGPAGGLHEQYF. In DNA, the CDR3 is TGTGCCAGCAGCTTAGGCCCAGCGGGAGGGCTTCACGAGCAGTACTTC.

The chain is built from TRBV7-2 and TRBJ2-5; 10 bases match TRBD2. This CDR3 spans 17 amino acids. The trim removed 5 bases at V and 1 base at J, leaving 10 bases unmatched. Germline CDR1 and CDR2: SGHTA and FQGNSA. CDR3 loop: CASSIALAGAFQETQYF. CDR3 in DNA: TGTGCCAGCAGCATTGCCCTAGCGGGAGCGTTCCAAGAGACCCAGTACTTC.

This chain links TRBV12-3 or TRBV12-4 with TRBJ1-4; TRBD1 might be the D (5 bases). The CDR3 has 14 residues. The germline V and J ends were trimmed by 6 bases and 13 bases, with 21 bases remaining between them. CDR3 in DNA: TGTGCCAGCAGAAAAAGTCAGGGCAGTCCGGGACTGTTTTTT. Protein product: CASRKSQGSPGLFF.

The gene calls are TRBV6-1 and TRBJ2-7; D ambiguous. The germline V gene has CDR1 MNHNS and CDR2 SASEGT. The CDR3 extends over 13 amino acids. The V and J ends lost 4 bases and 2 bases respectively, with 9 bases between them. CDR3 residues: CASSVDAPYEQYF. CDR3 bases: TGTGCCAGCAGTGTGGACGCTCCCTACGAGCAGTACTTC.

V usage is TRBV10-3 and J usage is TRBJ1-5, with D possibly TRBD1 on 6 matching bases. The CDR3 extends over 14 amino acids. Germline V lookup: CDR1 ENHRY, CDR2 SYGVKD. V was trimmed by 3 bases and J by 4 bases, leaving 10 bases between them. CDR3 loop: CAISEQGYNQPQHF. CDR3 bases: TGTGCCATCAGTGAACAGGGTTATAATCAGCCCCAGCATTTT.

V gene TRBV27 combines with J gene TRBJ1-6, with 11 bases fitting TRBD1. CDR1 MNHEY and CDR2 SMNVEV come from the germline V gene (reference sequence). V lost 8 bases and J lost 4; bases outside the gene matches: 13. CDR3 length: 18 residues. CDR3 sequence: CASRLFGTGGSYNSPLHF. CDR3 nucleotides: TGTGCCAGCCGACTCTTCGGGACAGGGGGTTCTTATAATTCACCCCTCCACTTT.

The V call is TRBV6-6, the J call TRBJ1-5, with D possibly being TRBD1 (5 bases). This CDR3 is built from 15 residues. Trimming took 6 bases from V and 2 from J, leaving 14 bases between them. The V gene's germline CDR1 is MNHNY and CDR2 SVGAGI (reference sequence). The chain's CDR3 is CASSFQGGGNQPQHF. The CDR3 nucleotides read TGTGCCAGCAGCTTTCAGGGAGGAGGCAATCAGCCCCAGCATTTT.

The table lists this clonotype with a few counts. This chain uses TRBV18 with TRBJ1-5; D ambiguous. V dropped 8 bases and J dropped 4 bases, with 6 bases sitting between them. CDR3 size: 11 residues. CDR1 is KGHSH and CDR2 is LQKENI in the germline V gene. As DNA, the CDR3 is TGTGCCAGCCCCCCGAATCAGCCCCAGCATTTT. Amino acids: CASPPNQPQHF.

The chain links TRBV5-4 to TRBJ1-2; 7 bases fit TRBD1. The V gene's germline CDR1 is SGHNT and CDR2 YYREEE (reference sequence). CDR3 length equals 16 residues. J gave up 6 bases and V 4 bases, and 15 bases lay outside the gene matches. Here the CDR3 reads CASSIRQGGPPNGYTF. The CDR3 nucleotides read TGTGCCAGCAGCATTAGACAGGGTGGTCCCCCAAATGGCTACACCTTC.

The rearrangement uses TRBV12-3 or TRBV12-4 and TRBJ2-2; D unresolved. Trimming cost V 8 bases and J 4 bases, with 8 bases left between them. The CDR3 contains 12 residues. The CDR3 spells CASEWRTGELFF. The CDR3 bases are TGTGCCAGCGAGTGGCGCACCGGGGAGCTGTTTTTT.

This chain joins TRBV9 and TRBJ2-1; D perhaps matches TRBD1 (5 bases). The germline gives CDR1 SGDLS, CDR2 YYNGEE. This CDR3 has 21 residues. V was clipped by 4 bases and J by 8 bases, with 37 bases between them. The CDR3 here is CASSHLSSVRVWAVGFDEQFF. Here the CDR3 DNA reads TGTGCCAGCAGCCACCTCAGCAGCGTCAGGGTCTGGGCAGTAGGGTTTGATGAGCAGTTCTTC. The full variable domain, with the rest looked up from reference TRBV9 and TRBJ2-1, is DSGVTQTPKHLITATGQRVTLRCSPRSGDLSVYWYQQSLDQGLQFLIQYYNGEERAKGNILERFSAQQFPDLHSELNLSSLELGDSALYFCASSHLSSVRVWAVGFDEQFFGPGTRLTVL.

The chain employs TRBV4-1 and TRBJ2-1; D is perhaps TRBD1 (6 bases). CDR1 and CDR2 from the germline V gene are MGHRA and YSYEKL. The CDR3 loop spans 15 amino acids. V was clipped by 0 bases and J by 8 bases, with 14 bases between them. CDR3 amino acids: CASSQERGTMDEQFF. CDR3 coding DNA: TGCGCCAGCAGCCAAGAAAGGGGGACGATGGATGAGCAGTTCTTC.